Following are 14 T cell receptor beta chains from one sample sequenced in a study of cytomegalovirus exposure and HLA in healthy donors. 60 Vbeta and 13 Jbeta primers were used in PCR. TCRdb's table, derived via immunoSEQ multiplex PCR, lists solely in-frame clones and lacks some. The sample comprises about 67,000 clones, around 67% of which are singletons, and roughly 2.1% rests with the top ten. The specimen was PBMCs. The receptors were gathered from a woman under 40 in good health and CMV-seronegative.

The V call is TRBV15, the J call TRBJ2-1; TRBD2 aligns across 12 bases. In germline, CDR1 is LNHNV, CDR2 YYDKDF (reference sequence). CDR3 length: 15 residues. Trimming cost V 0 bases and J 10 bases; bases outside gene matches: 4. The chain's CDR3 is CATSRELAGGEEQFF. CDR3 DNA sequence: TGTGCCACCAGCAGAGAACTAGCGGGGGGAGAGGAGCAGTTCTTC.

CDR3 region: CSVAEGTDTQYF. The CDR3 nucleotides are TGCAGCGTTGCCGAGGGCACAGATACGCAGTATTTT. This chain uses TRBV29-1 with TRBJ2-3, with D hard to call. V was pared by 4 bases and J by 1 base, with 6 bases between. The CDR3 runs to 12 residues. Germline-derived CDR1 and CDR2 are SQVTM and ANQGSEA.

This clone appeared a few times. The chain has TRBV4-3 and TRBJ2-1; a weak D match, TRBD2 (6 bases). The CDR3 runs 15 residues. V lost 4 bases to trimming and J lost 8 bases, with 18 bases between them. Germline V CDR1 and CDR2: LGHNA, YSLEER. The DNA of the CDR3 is TGCGCCAGCAGCCCTAACAGTGGAGGGGCAGATGAGCAGTTCTTC. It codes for CASSPNSGGADEQFF.

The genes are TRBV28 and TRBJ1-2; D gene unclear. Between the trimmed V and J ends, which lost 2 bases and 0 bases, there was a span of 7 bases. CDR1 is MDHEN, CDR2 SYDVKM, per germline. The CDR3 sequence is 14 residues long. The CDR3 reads CASSLQQSNYGYTF. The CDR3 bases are TGTGCCAGCAGTTTACAACAGTCTAACTATGGCTACACCTTC.

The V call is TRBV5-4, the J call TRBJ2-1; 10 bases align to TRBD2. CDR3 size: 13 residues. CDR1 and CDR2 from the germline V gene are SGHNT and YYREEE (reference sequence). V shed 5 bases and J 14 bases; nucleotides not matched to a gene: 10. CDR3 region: CASRDPSGGAEFF. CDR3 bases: TGTGCCAGCAGGGACCCCAGCGGGGGGGCCGAGTTCTTC.

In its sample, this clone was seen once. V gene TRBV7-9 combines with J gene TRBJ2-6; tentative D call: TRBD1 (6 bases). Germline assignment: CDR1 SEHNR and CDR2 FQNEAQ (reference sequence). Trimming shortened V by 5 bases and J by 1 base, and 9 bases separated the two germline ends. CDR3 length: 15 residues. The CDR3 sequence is CASSPRGSGANVLTF. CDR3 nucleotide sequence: TGTGCCAGCAGCCCCAGGGGTTCTGGGGCCAACGTCCTGACTTTC.

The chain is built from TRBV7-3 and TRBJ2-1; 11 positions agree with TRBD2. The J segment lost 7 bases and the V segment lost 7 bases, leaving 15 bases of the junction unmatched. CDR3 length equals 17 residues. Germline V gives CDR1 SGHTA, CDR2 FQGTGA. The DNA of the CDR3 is TGTGCCAGCAATCTCGAAGCCCCTAGCGGGGGGATAAATGAGCAGTTCTTC. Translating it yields CASNLEAPSGGINEQFF.

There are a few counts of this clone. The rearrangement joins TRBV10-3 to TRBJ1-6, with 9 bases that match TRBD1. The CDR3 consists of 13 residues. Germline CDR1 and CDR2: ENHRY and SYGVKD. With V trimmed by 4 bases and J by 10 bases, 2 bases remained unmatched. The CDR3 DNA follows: TGTGCCATCAGTGGACAGGGGGACTCACCCCTCCACTTT. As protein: CAISGQGDSPLHF.

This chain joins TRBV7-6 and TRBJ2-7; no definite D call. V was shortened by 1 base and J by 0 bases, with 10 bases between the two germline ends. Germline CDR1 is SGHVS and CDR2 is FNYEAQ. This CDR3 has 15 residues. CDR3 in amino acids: CASSLEARNSYEQYF. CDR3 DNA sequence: TGTGCCAGCAGCTTAGAAGCACGAAACTCCTACGAGCAGTACTTC.

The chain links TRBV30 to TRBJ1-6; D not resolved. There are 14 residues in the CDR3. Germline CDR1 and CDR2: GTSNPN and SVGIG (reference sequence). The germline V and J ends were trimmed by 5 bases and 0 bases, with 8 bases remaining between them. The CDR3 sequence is CAWGRSSYNSPLHF. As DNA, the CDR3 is TGTGCCTGGGGCCGATCCTCCTATAATTCACCCCTCCACTTT.

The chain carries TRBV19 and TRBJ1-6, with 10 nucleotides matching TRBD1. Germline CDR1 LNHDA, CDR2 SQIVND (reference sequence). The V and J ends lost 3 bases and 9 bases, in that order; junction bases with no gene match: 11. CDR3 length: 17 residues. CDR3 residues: CASSIVAWDRGTSPLHF. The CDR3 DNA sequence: TGTGCCAGTAGTATTGTCGCGTGGGACAGGGGTACTTCACCCCTCCACTTT.

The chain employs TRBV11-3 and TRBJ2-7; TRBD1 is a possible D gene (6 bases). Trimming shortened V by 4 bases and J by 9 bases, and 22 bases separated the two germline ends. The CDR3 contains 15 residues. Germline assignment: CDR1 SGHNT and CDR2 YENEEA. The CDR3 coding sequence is TGTGCCAGCAGCTCCCGGACAGAATTTTCGAACGGGCAGTACTTC. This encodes CASSSRTEFSNGQYF.

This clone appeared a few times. CDR3 region: CASSRTGGSNEKLFF. The CDR3 DNA reads as TGCGCCAGCAGCCGAACAGGGGGTTCTAATGAAAAACTGTTTTTT. The V call is TRBV4-1, the J call TRBJ1-4; 8 bases are shared with TRBD1. V gave up 4 bases and J gave up 3 bases; unmatched junction bases: 4. Germline V gene data show CDR1 as MGHRA and CDR2 as YSYEKL. The CDR3 has 15 residues.

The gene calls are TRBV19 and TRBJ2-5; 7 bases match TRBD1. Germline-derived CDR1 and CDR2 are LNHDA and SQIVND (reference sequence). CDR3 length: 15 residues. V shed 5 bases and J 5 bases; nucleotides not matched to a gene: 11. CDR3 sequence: CASSAGTALTETQYF. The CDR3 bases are TGTGCCAGTAGTGCCGGGACAGCCCTTACGGAGACCCAGTACTTC.